Below, 31 T cell receptor beta chains from the same sample are listed, as sequenced in a study of blood T cell repertoires in COVID-19. Using immunoSEQ multiplex PCR, the repertoire was profiled, and TCRdb retains in-frame clones only, with some absent. This table holds approximately 300,000 clones, 85% to 90% found once. The sequencing sample was made of peripheral blood. These receptors came from a woman aged 25 to 39 with COVID-19, enrolled during active disease.

The chain combines TRBV19 with TRBJ1-5; 8 nucleotides match TRBD1. V was clipped by 7 bases and J by 3 bases; unmatched bases: 11. Germline-derived CDR1 and CDR2 are LNHDA and SQIVND (reference sequence). The length of the CDR3 is 16 residues. The CDR3 region is CASTDSAGGLNQPQHF. CDR3 nucleotides: TGTGCCAGTACAGATTCCGCAGGGGGCCTCAATCAGCCCCAGCATTTT.

The V call is TRBV7-2, the J call TRBJ2-7; 13 bases line up with TRBD2. The V and J ends lost 6 bases and 4 bases, in that order; junction bases with no gene match: 3. The CDR3 spans 14 residues. The germline CDR1 and CDR2 sequences are SGHTA and FQGNSA. CDR3 amino acids: CASRLTSGGYEQYF. As DNA, the CDR3 is TGTGCCAGCAGGTTGACTAGCGGGGGGTACGAGCAGTACTTC. Complete variable domain (other parts from reference TRBV7-2 and TRBJ2-7): GAGVSQSPSNKVTEKGKDVELRCDPISGHTALYWYRQSLGQGLEFLIYFQGNSAPDKSGLPSDRFSAERTGGSVSTLTIQRTQQEDSAVYLCASRLTSGGYEQYFGPGTRLTVT.

V and J are TRBV19 and TRBJ1-5, with D possibly matching TRBD1 (6 bases). Germline CDR1 reads LNHDA; CDR2 reads SQIVND (reference sequence). Trimming pared 5 bases from V and 4 bases from J, leaving 18 bases between. This CDR3 has 16 residues. The CDR3 DNA is TGTGCCAGTAGTTCTAGCCCGGCGGGGGCGAATCAGCCCCAGCATTTT. The encoded protein is CASSSSPAGANQPQHF.

The chain links TRBV6-6 to TRBJ1-1; D is uncertain. Germline CDR1 MNHNY, CDR2 SVGAGI (reference sequence). Trimming pared 6 bases from V and 1 base from J, leaving 12 bases between. This CDR3 has 14 amino acids. The CDR3 loop is CASRTVQSNTEAFF. CDR3 DNA sequence: TGTGCCAGCAGAACGGTACAGTCGAACACTGAAGCTTTCTTT.

CDR3 DNA: TGTGCCAGCAGTTCCAGGGGATTCAATCAGCCCCAGCATTTT. Translating it yields CASSSRGFNQPQHF. This rearrangement joins TRBV28 to TRBJ1-5; a possible D gene is TRBD1 (6 bases). This CDR3 contains 14 residues. V was pared by 4 bases and J by 3 bases, with 10 bases between. Germline V CDR1 and CDR2: MDHEN, SYDVKM.

The chain combines TRBV27 with TRBJ1-2; 9 positions agree with TRBD1. The CDR3 has 18 amino acids. V dropped 5 bases and J dropped 4; count of bases not matched to a gene: 17. In germline, CDR1 is MNHEY, CDR2 SMNVEV (reference sequence). CDR3 amino acids: CASSPSFYGTGSRYGYTF. CDR3 in DNA: TGTGCCAGCAGTCCTTCCTTTTACGGGACAGGGTCTCGCTATGGCTACACCTTC.

This sequence joins TRBV9 and TRBJ1-3; the D gene is possibly TRBD1 (6 bases). This CDR3 spans 15 amino acids. The V gene lost 3 bases and the J gene lost 2 bases, with 12 bases spanning the gap. The germline gives CDR1 SGDLS, CDR2 YYNGEE. The CDR3 coding sequence is TGTGCCAGCAGCGCAGGACAGCTAGCTGGAAACACCATATATTTT. This sequence encodes CASSAGQLAGNTIYF.

The chain has TRBV7-2 and TRBJ1-6; tentative D call: TRBD1 (5 bases). CDR3 length equals 16 residues. V lost 1 base and J lost 4, with 11 bases in between. Germline V gene sequence: CDR1 SGHTA, CDR2 FQGNSA. CDR3 residues: CASSLDRAGYNSPLHF. CDR3 sequence (DNA): TGTGCCAGCAGCTTAGATCGGGCAGGGTATAATTCACCCCTCCACTTT.

V gene TRBV18 combines with J gene TRBJ1-5, with 7 bases lining up with TRBD1. The CDR3 extends over 13 amino acids. The junction had 3 bases not matched to a gene; V was cut back by 5 bases and J by 5 bases. Germline V gene lookup returns CDR1 KGHSH and CDR2 LQKENI. The CDR3 protein is CASSEQGYQPQHF. The CDR3 coding sequence is TGTGCCAGCTCAGAACAGGGGTATCAGCCCCAGCATTTT.

In its sample, this clone was seen once. The rearrangement uses TRBV24-1 and TRBJ1-3; weak D call: TRBD1 (6 bases). The V end lost 5 bases, the J end lost 4 bases, and 20 bases lay between the germline ends. Looked up from germline, CDR1 is KGHDR and CDR2 is SFDVKD. The CDR3 is made up of 17 amino acids. The CDR3 is CATSVFGRGAKGNTIYF. In nucleotides, the CDR3 is TGTGCCACCAGTGTGTTTGGTCGGGGGGCGAAGGGAAACACCATATATTTT.

V is TRBV19 and J is TRBJ1-2; tentatively, D is TRBD1 (5 bases). This CDR3 has 13 amino acids. Trimming pared 9 bases from V and 8 bases from J, leaving 19 bases between. Germline lookup yields CDR1 LNHDA and CDR2 SQIVND (reference sequence). CDR3 sequence (DNA): TGTGCCAGCAGGAGGAGGGACCCCGGGGGCTACACCTTC. Amino acids: CASRRRDPGGYTF.

The gene calls are TRBV19 and TRBJ1-1, with TRBD1 matching over 9 bases. CDR1 is LNHDA, CDR2 SQIVND, per germline (reference sequence). V shed 5 bases, J shed 2 bases, and the junction held 3 bases outside the gene matches. The CDR3 loop spans 14 amino acids. The CDR3 loop is CASSWDRVNTEAFF. The CDR3 nucleotides read TGTGCCAGTAGTTGGGACAGGGTAAACACTGAAGCTTTCTTT.

The rearrangement links TRBV7-8 to TRBJ2-1; maybe TRBD1 (5 bases). The CDR3 consists of 15 residues. Trimming left V 1 base short and J 0 bases short, with 7 bases between. In germline, CDR1 is SGHVS, CDR2 FQNEAQ. The CDR3 DNA reads TGTGCCAGCAGCTTAGATCAGGGCTCCTACAATGAGCAGTTCTTC. Protein product: CASSLDQGSYNEQFF.

This clone has just one count. The V and J genes are TRBV19 and TRBJ1-4, with 7 bases matching TRBD1. The CDR3 runs to 16 residues. Germline V gene lookup returns CDR1 LNHDA and CDR2 SQIVND (reference sequence). J lost 5 bases, V lost 6 bases, and 12 bases had no gene match. CDR3 sequence reads: CASRGRGGMVNEKLFF. As DNA, the CDR3 is TGTGCCAGTAGGGGGAGAGGGGGCATGGTGAATGAAAAACTGTTTTTT.

This clone was counted once. V gene TRBV5-1 combines with J gene TRBJ2-7; D is possibly TRBD1 (6 bases). The V end lost 3 bases, the J end lost 7 bases, and 11 bases lay between the germline ends. The CDR3 consists of 12 residues. CDR1 is SGHRS and CDR2 is YFSETQ in the germline V gene. The CDR3: CASSYLRGEQYF. CDR3 DNA: TGCGCCAGCAGCTATCTCAGGGGAGAGCAGTACTTC.

The CDR3 DNA reads as TGTGCCAGTAGTCTTTGGACAGGGCGATCGGATACGCAGTATTTT. Translating it yields CASSLWTGRSDTQYF. The rearrangement links TRBV19 to TRBJ2-3; 8 bases are shared with TRBD1. CDR1 and CDR2 from the germline V gene are LNHDA and SQIVND (reference sequence). The V and J ends lost 5 bases and 6 bases, in that order; junction bases with no gene match: 10. CDR3 size: 15 residues.

The chain links TRBV5-5 to TRBJ1-2; tentative D call: TRBD1 (6 bases). CDR1 is SGHKS, CDR2 YYEKEE, per germline (reference sequence). The CDR3 runs to 15 residues. Trimming removed 0 bases from V and 4 bases from J, with 13 bases in between. CDR3 DNA: TGTGCCAGCAGCTTGGAGGGGGTTTGGGGCTATGGCTACACCTTC. Its protein is CASSLEGVWGYGYTF.

The chain recombines TRBV5-4 with TRBJ2-1; a possible D gene is TRBD2 (5 bases). This CDR3 is 13 amino acids long. Per germline, CDR1 SGHNT and CDR2 YYREEE (reference sequence). The V gene lost 3 bases and the J gene lost 6 bases, with 10 bases spanning the gap. The CDR3 sequence: CASSSTEGNEQFF. The CDR3 coding sequence is TGTGCCAGCAGCTCTACAGAGGGCAATGAGCAGTTCTTC.

The J gene is TRBJ1-1, the V gene TRBV19, with TRBD1 matching over 10 bases. The CDR3 is 16 amino acids. V trimming: 3 bases; J trimming: 1 base; junction bases outside the gene matches: 5. CDR1 LNHDA and CDR2 SQIVND come from the germline V gene (reference sequence). CDR3 residues: CASSIDRGRANTEAFF. CDR3 coding DNA: TGTGCCAGTAGTATCGACAGGGGGCGAGCGAACACTGAAGCTTTCTTT.

This chain joins TRBV6-5 and TRBJ1-4; D remains ambiguous. CDR1 is MNHEY, CDR2 SVGAGI, per germline. The V gene lost 0 bases and the J gene lost 7 bases, with 12 bases spanning the gap. The CDR3 runs 15 residues. The CDR3 loop reads CASSYSGVYSEKLFF. In DNA form, the CDR3 reads TGTGCCAGCAGTTACTCGGGTGTTTACAGTGAAAAACTGTTTTTT.

V and J are TRBV28 and TRBJ1-2, with 10 bases fitting TRBD1. J was trimmed by 6 bases and V by 4 bases; bases with no gene match: 17. The germline V gene encodes CDR1 MDHEN and CDR2 SYDVKM. This CDR3 contains 18 residues. The CDR3 DNA is TGTGCCAGCAGTTACCCCGGGACAGGGGAGCTTTTGTGGAATGGCTACACCTTC. Amino acids: CASSYPGTGELLWNGYTF.

V usage is TRBV10-2 and J usage is TRBJ2-3; a weak D match, TRBD1 (6 bases). The CDR3 is 14 amino acids. Germline assignment: CDR1 WSHSY and CDR2 SAAADI. V shed 6 bases and J shed 5 bases, with 15 bases lying between them. DNA of the CDR3: TGCGCCAGCAGCTTGACAGGTCGGCAAGATACGCAGTATTTT. It codes for CASSLTGRQDTQYF.

The V gene is TRBV24-1, the J gene TRBJ2-3; 7 nucleotides align to TRBD2. The germline V gene has CDR1 KGHDR and CDR2 SFDVKD. J lost 0 bases, V lost 5 bases, and 4 bases had no gene match. The CDR3 totals 15 residues. The CDR3 coding sequence is TGTGCCACCAGTGGGACGGGGGGTAGCACAGATACGCAGTATTTT. This gives the protein CATSGTGGSTDTQYF.

The J gene is TRBJ2-7, the V gene TRBV28; a possible D gene is TRBD2 (5 bases). Between the trimmed V and J ends, which lost 0 bases and 6 bases, there was a span of 9 bases. The CDR3 runs 13 residues. Germline V gene data show CDR1 as MDHEN and CDR2 as SYDVKM. The CDR3 nucleotides read TGTGCCAGCAGTTTATGGAGGGTCTCCGAGCAGTACTTC. This translates into CASSLWRVSEQYF.

The chain links TRBV7-8 to TRBJ1-6; tentatively, D is TRBD1 (5 bases). The CDR3 has 15 residues. V lost 5 bases and J lost 9, with 17 bases in between. Germline V gene sequence: CDR1 SGHVS, CDR2 FQNEAQ. The CDR3 sequence is CASSPRAPVGSPLHF. CDR3 DNA: TGTGCCAGCAGCCCCAGGGCCCCGGTCGGTTCACCCCTCCACTTT.

The chain couples TRBV5-6 to TRBJ2-5, with TRBD1 matching 9 bases. Losses at the gene ends were 2 bases for V and 5 bases for J; bases not matched to a gene: 10. The CDR3 runs 16 residues. Germline V gene sequence: CDR1 SGHDT, CDR2 YYEEEE. This CDR3 is CASSFGQGTYGETQYF. The DNA of the CDR3 is TGTGCCAGCAGCTTCGGACAGGGGACCTACGGGGAGACCCAGTACTTC.

In its sample, this clone was seen a few times. CDR3 amino acids: CASSEAVTANTEAFF. DNA of the CDR3: TGTGCCAGCAGTGAAGCCGTAACAGCGAACACTGAAGCTTTCTTT. V usage is TRBV2 and J usage is TRBJ1-1; D unclear. The CDR3 runs to 15 residues. The ends were cut back, 0 bases at V and 1 base at J, with 9 bases in the middle. Germline loops: CDR1 SNHLY, CDR2 FYNNEI.

This chain joins TRBV7-9 and TRBJ2-5, with TRBD1 identical over 8 bases. V lost 1 base and J lost 4; bases outside the gene matches: 2. There are 14 residues in the CDR3. Germline loops: CDR1 SEHNR, CDR2 FQNEAQ (reference sequence). DNA of the CDR3: TGTGCCAGCAGCTTAGAAGGGACAGGAGAGACCCAGTACTTC. Translation gives CASSLEGTGETQYF.

The chain recombines TRBV6-4 with TRBJ1-2, with 8 bases fitting TRBD1. Germline-derived CDR1 and CDR2 are MRHNA and SNTAGT. With 8 bases clipped from V and 4 bases from J, the junction kept 15 bases outside the gene matches. This CDR3 region has 16 residues. In nucleotides, the CDR3 is TGTGCCAGCTCGTTAGGACAGGGCCCACTCGGCTATGGCTACACCTTC. It yields the protein CASSLGQGPLGYGYTF.

The chain's CDR3 is CASSQDHQFLLAGETQYF. The CDR3 DNA reads as TGCGCCAGCAGCCAAGATCATCAGTTCTTGTTAGCAGGGGAGACCCAGTACTTC. The V call is TRBV4-3, the J call TRBJ2-5, with D perhaps matching TRBD1 (5 bases). The length of the CDR3 is 18 residues. Germline CDR1 is LGHNA and CDR2 is YSLEER. V dropped 0 bases and J dropped 5 bases, with 22 bases sitting between them.

With respect to this clone: Other DNA sequences in the sample encode the same CDR3. This chain links TRBV28 with TRBJ1-2; weak D call: TRBD1 (5 bases). The CDR3 has 12 amino acids. The V and J ends lost 3 bases and 5 bases respectively, with 7 bases between them. Germline lookup yields CDR1 MDHEN and CDR2 SYDVKM. This chain's CDR3 is CASSFRGYGYTF. The CDR3 DNA sequence: TGTGCCAGCAGTTTCCGGGGGTATGGCTACACCTTC.